The following is a TCR beta chain sequence with its context. Its antigen remains unidentified. The data were obtained in a study of T cell responses to AZD1222 COVID-19 vaccine. Study in general: Recipients boosted at about 4 weeks or about 12 weeks are pooled.

Overall study findings and caveats: Compared with day 0, the breadth and depth of the Spike-specific TCR repertoire rose significantly after two doses of AZD1222. Spike-wide coverage was observed for vaccine-associated CD4 TCRs, with dominant responses at 160-218 and 743-854.

CDR1 and CDR2 (germline): LNHDA, SQIVND (reference sequence). The CDR3 contains 15 residues. Trimming removed 4 bases from V and 4 bases from J; junction bases left unmatched: 8. Measured with immunoSEQ multiplex PCR; TCRdb has only the in-frame clones, and not every one. The repertoire holds some 86,000 clones, 80% seen once, with under 25% in the top ten. This chain connects TRBV19 to TRBJ1-2, with 8 bases that match TRBD1. The input for sequencing was peripheral blood, taken on day 0 of AZD1222 vaccination. This clonotype was obtained from an adult in good health. Here the CDR3 reads CASSTFGQGGYGYTF. For the CDR3, the DNA is TGTGCCAGTAGTACCTTTGGACAGGGTGGCTATGGCTACACCTTC.